The clone carrying this TCR beta chain was detected ten times or more. Its target is unknown. CDR3 length equals 16 residues. V was pared by 5 bases and J by 3 bases, with 17 bases between. The germline CDR1 and CDR2 sequences are SGHTA and FQGNSA. This sample was included in a study of T cell repertoires in cytomegalovirus infection. Study summary: CMV infection together with matching HLA type was indicated by public TCR beta signatures.

TCRdb re-analysed the reads in MiXCR, keeping a single row per CDR3 protein. The sample yields about 530,000 distinct CDR3 sequences, 26% seen once. Points from the study as a whole: HLA-C-restricted TCR beta clonotypes specific for CMV led the ex vivo response.

The chain recombines TRBV7-2 with TRBJ1-5; D might be TRBD1 (5 bases). The source material was PBMCs. The receptor was isolated from a human donor in good health (CMV status not recorded). Some clones in this sample may be carry-over from other donors' samples. The CDR3 here is CASSLYGTGVNQPQHF. Here the CDR3 DNA reads TGTGCCAGCAGCCTTTACGGGACGGGAGTCAATCAGCCCCAGCATTTT.